This note documents a single T cell receptor (beta chain) sequence. The read falls 3 residues short of the CDR3 end, and the missing part is taken from the germline J gene. Some clones are missing from TCRdb's copy, which holds only in-frame ones; the method was immunoSEQ multiplex PCR. The sample table sets out about 26,000 clones. The CDR3 loop spans 18 amino acids. The germline V and J ends were trimmed by 1 base and 0 bases, with 19 bases remaining between them. Germline V gene lookup returns CDR1 SGHRS and CDR2 YFSETQ. The sample comes from a study of T cells in women clearing cervical HPV infection. Study information: Donors had HPV16-related CIN3 or worse; 2 had invasive cancer. HLA type could not be excluded as a confounder. No precancer developed; the control's incident HPV16 infection cleared within 12 months.

This clonotype was sampled from a woman between 18 and 75 years old with a cervical HPV16 infection that either progressed to CIN3+ or cleared (not recorded which). The chain uses TRBV5-1 and TRBJ1-1, with D maybe TRBD1 (6 bases). The sequencing sample was made of blood buffy coat. The CDR3 reads CASSLHAGASPLNTEAFF. The CDR3 DNA, read in part, is TGCGCCAGCAGCTTGCATGCAGGGGCAAGCCCTTTGAACACTGAA.